The 25 T cell receptor beta chains below were found in one sample sequenced in a study of blood T cell repertoires in COVID-19. Assay used: immunoSEQ multiplex PCR; TCRdb lists only in-frame clones, some missing. The table lists 85,000 to 95,000 clones, roughly 86% of them singletons, with 7% to 9% in the top ten. Sequenced material: peripheral blood. These receptors all come from a human donor with acute or convalescent COVID-19. The donor label of this sample is uncertain.

This chain connects TRBV2 to TRBJ2-5; D uncertain. From germline, CDR1 is SNHLY and CDR2 FYNNEI. Trimming shortened V by 4 bases and J by 2 bases, and 8 bases separated the two germline ends. This CDR3 is 13 amino acids long. The CDR3 region has the DNA TGTGCCAGCAGTGGTGGAGTGCAAGAGACCCAGTACTTC. Its translation is CASSGGVQETQYF. Complete variable domain (other parts from reference TRBV2 and TRBJ2-5): EPEVTQTPSHQVTQMGQEVILRCVPISNHLYFYWYRQILGQKVEFLVSFYNNEISEKSEIFDDQFSVERPDGSNFTLKIRSTKLEDSAMYFCASSGGVQETQYFGPGTRLLVL.

The V and J genes are TRBV10-3 and TRBJ1-4; D is perhaps TRBD1 (6 bases). V was clipped by 3 bases and J by 12 bases, with 11 bases between them. The CDR3 has 12 residues. Per germline, CDR1 ENHRY and CDR2 SYGVKD. CDR3: CAISDPGQELFF. CDR3 nucleotides: TGTGCCATCAGTGACCCGGGACAAGAACTGTTTTTT.

The chain recombines TRBV20-1 with TRBJ1-2; D may be TRBD1 (5 bases). The CDR3 length is 14 residues. The V end was cut by 3 bases, the J end by 4 bases, with 15 bases between. Germline CDR1 reads DFQATT; CDR2 reads SNEGSKA (reference sequence). CDR3 residues: CSASAQGWSYGYTF. The CDR3 DNA reads as TGCAGTGCTAGTGCGCAGGGATGGAGCTATGGCTACACCTTC.

The chain recombines TRBV2 with TRBJ2-6, with D unclear. This CDR3 contains 16 residues. Per the germline V gene, CDR1 is SNHLY and CDR2 is FYNNEI. The germline V and J ends were trimmed by 3 bases and 0 bases, with 9 bases remaining between them. CDR3 residues: CASSETFSSGANVLTF. CDR3 nucleotides: TGTGCCAGCAGTGAGACTTTTAGCTCTGGGGCCAACGTCCTGACTTTC.

The chain joins TRBV6-2 or TRBV6-3 to TRBJ2-3, with D tentatively TRBD2 (5 bases). Germline V gene data show CDR1 as MNHEY and CDR2 as SVGEGT. There are 15 residues in the CDR3. Trimming pared 2 bases from V and 1 base from J, leaving 10 bases between. The CDR3 nucleotides are TGTGCCAGCAGTTACCTGCGGGCAGGCACAGATACGCAGTATTTT. Protein sequence: CASSYLRAGTDTQYF.

The chain uses TRBV6-5 and TRBJ1-1; D is ambiguous. The CDR3 totals 13 residues. V lost 3 bases, J lost 0 bases, and 5 bases lay in between. Germline CDR1 is MNHEY and CDR2 is SVGAGI. The CDR3 spells CASSYSMNTEAFF. CDR3 bases: TGTGCCAGCAGTTATTCCATGAACACTGAAGCTTTCTTT.

This chain uses TRBV10-3 with TRBJ2-3, with a possible D match to TRBD2 (6 bases). V was cut by 2 bases and J by 0 bases, with 9 bases left in between. Germline assignment: CDR1 ENHRY and CDR2 SYGVKD. The CDR3 totals 15 residues. CDR3 in DNA: TGTGCCATCAGTGAGGCAGGGACTAGCACAGATACGCAGTATTTT. Protein product: CAISEAGTSTDTQYF.

This chain connects TRBV7-6 to TRBJ2-3; the D gene is possibly TRBD2 (5 bases). The CDR3 extends over 15 amino acids. The V gene lost 2 bases and the J gene lost 5 bases, with 14 bases spanning the gap. Germline-derived CDR1 and CDR2 are SGHVS and FNYEAQ. The chain's CDR3 is CASSLNVAIGDTQYF. For the CDR3, the DNA is TGTGCCAGCAGCTTAAATGTAGCGATAGGAGATACGCAGTATTTT.

This chain links TRBV2 with TRBJ1-1, with a tentative D call TRBD1 (5 bases). Germline V gene sequence: CDR1 SNHLY, CDR2 FYNNEI. The length of the CDR3 is 13 residues. The V end was cut by 7 bases, the J end by 8 bases, with 17 bases between. The CDR3 nucleotides read TGTGCCAGCACAAGCCGGCCAGGGTCGGAAGCTTTCTTT. This gives the protein CASTSRPGSEAFF.

V usage is TRBV28 and J usage is TRBJ1-2; possible D gene TRBD1, 6 bases. Germline CDR1 and CDR2: MDHEN and SYDVKM. There are 16 residues in the CDR3. Trimming took off 4 bases at V and 6 bases at J, with 21 bases between the two ends. CDR3 sequence (DNA): TGTGCCAGCAGTTCATTTTTACTACAGGGCTGGAATGGCTACACCTTC. This gives the protein CASSSFLLQGWNGYTF.

The sample holds a few counts of this clone. This chain joins TRBV7-9 and TRBJ2-7, with a weak D call TRBD2 (5 bases). V was clipped by 5 bases and J by 0 bases, with 14 bases between them. The CDR3 is made up of 15 amino acids. Germline CDR1 reads SEHNR; CDR2 reads FQNEAQ (reference sequence). CDR3 residues: CASSTPAGISYEQYF. The CDR3 coding sequence is TGTGCCAGCAGCACCCCCGCCGGGATCTCCTACGAGCAGTACTTC.

The sample holds many counts of this clone. V gene TRBV6-2 or TRBV6-3 combines with J gene TRBJ2-3, with TRBD2 matching over 7 bases. CDR1 is MNHEY and CDR2 is SVGEGT in the germline V gene. The CDR3 runs 15 residues. With V trimmed by 6 bases and J by 4 bases, 10 bases remained unmatched. This chain's CDR3 is CASSPGLGRADTQYF. As DNA, the CDR3 is TGTGCCAGCAGCCCTGGACTAGGGCGGGCAGATACGCAGTATTTT.

The J gene is TRBJ2-3, the V gene TRBV6-2 or TRBV6-3; the match to TRBD2 covers 8 bases. Germline loops: CDR1 MNHEY, CDR2 SVGEGT. The CDR3 runs 14 residues. V was clipped by 0 bases and J by 6 bases; unmatched bases: 2. The CDR3 reads CASSYSSGEDTQYF. As DNA, the CDR3 is TGTGCCAGCAGTTACTCTAGCGGGGAGGATACGCAGTATTTT.

V usage is TRBV9 and J usage is TRBJ1-1; possibly TRBD1 for D (5 bases). Trimming removed 0 bases at V and 0 bases at J, with 9 bases between. Germline CDR1 is SGDLS and CDR2 is YYNGEE. CDR3 length: 15 amino acids. CDR3 DNA: TGTGCCAGCAGCGTAGTCGGGGGAATGAACACTGAAGCTTTCTTT. It encodes CASSVVGGMNTEAFF.

The chain has TRBV27 and TRBJ2-7, with 11 bases lining up with TRBD1. The V and J ends lost 3 bases and 3 bases, in that order; junction bases with no gene match: 10. The CDR3 has 17 amino acids. Germline lookup yields CDR1 MNHEY and CDR2 SMNVEV (reference sequence). The CDR3 spells CASSFRTGGEVNYEQYF. CDR3 DNA sequence: TGTGCCAGCAGTTTTAGGACAGGGGGCGAAGTAAACTACGAGCAGTACTTC.

The chain carries TRBV12-2 and TRBJ1-4; TRBD1 is the table's D call and was not checked against the DNA. TRBV12-2 is listed as a pseudogene. The CDR3 contains 17 residues. CDR3 sequence: CASRRDRGHAPNEKLFF. CDR3 sequence (DNA): TGTGCAAGTCGCCGAGACAGGGGGCACGCTCCTAATGAAAAACTGTTTTTT.

The V and J genes are TRBV7-3 and TRBJ2-2; 9 nucleotides agree with TRBD1. CDR1 is SGHTA and CDR2 is FQGTGA in the germline V gene. The J segment lost 7 bases and the V segment lost 3 bases, leaving 3 bases of the junction unmatched. This CDR3 has 14 residues. The CDR3 bases are TGTGCCAGCAGCTTCCGGGACAGGGACGGGGAGCTGTTTTTT. This codes for CASSFRDRDGELFF.

V usage is TRBV5-4 and J usage is TRBJ1-1, with 10 bases identical to TRBD1. V gave up 4 bases and J gave up 9 bases; unmatched junction bases: 9. CDR1 and CDR2 from the germline V gene are SGHNT and YYREEE (reference sequence). CDR3 length: 14 residues. CDR3: CASSGDRGPGKAFF. The CDR3 bases are TGTGCCAGCAGCGGGGACAGGGGTCCGGGGAAAGCTTTCTTT.

This chain uses TRBV11-3 with TRBJ2-2, with TRBD1 as a possible D gene (5 bases). The CDR3 consists of 15 residues. The V end lost 5 bases, the J end lost 1 base, and 11 bases lay between the germline ends. The V gene's germline CDR1 is SGHNT and CDR2 YENEEA. The CDR3 loop reads CASSPVQGNTGELFF. The CDR3 DNA sequence: TGTGCCAGCAGCCCCGTGCAGGGGAACACCGGGGAGCTGTTTTTT.

The chain employs TRBV18 and TRBJ2-3; 8 bases align to TRBD2. The CDR3 covers 15 residues. The V gene's germline CDR1 is KGHSH and CDR2 LQKENI. V shed 3 bases, J shed 5 bases, and the junction held 7 bases outside the gene matches. This CDR3 is CASSPKRGGGDTQYF. For the CDR3, the DNA is TGTGCCAGCTCACCCAAACGGGGGGGCGGAGATACGCAGTATTTT.

The gene calls are TRBV5-4 and TRBJ2-6; D is undetermined. From germline, CDR1 is SGHNT and CDR2 YYREEE (reference sequence). The length of the CDR3 is 16 residues. Trimming took off 2 bases at V and 0 bases at J, with 9 bases between the two ends. The CDR3 DNA reads TGTGCCAGCAGCTTCGGGTCGAACTCTGGGGCCAACGTCCTGACTTTC. Translated: CASSFGSNSGANVLTF.

The rearrangement joins TRBV6-2 or TRBV6-3 to TRBJ2-1; possible D gene TRBD2, 5 bases. CDR3 length: 17 residues. V lost 3 bases, J lost 0 bases, and 15 bases lay in between. Per germline, CDR1 MNHEY and CDR2 SVGEGT. CDR3 DNA sequence: TGTGCCAGCAGTTATGACTTCCCCCGGGGCTCCTACAATGAGCAGTTCTTC. Translating gives CASSYDFPRGSYNEQFF.

The DNA of the CDR3 is TGCAGTGCTAGTTTCAGGGGGCCTAACACCGGGGAGCTGTTTTTT. Residues: CSASFRGPNTGELFF. The chain carries TRBV20-1 and TRBJ2-2; 8 bases fit TRBD1. Per germline, CDR1 DFQATT and CDR2 SNEGSKA (reference sequence). V lost 3 bases to trimming and J lost 2 bases; unmatched junction nucleotides: 5. This CDR3 has 15 amino acids.

V is TRBV2 and J is TRBJ2-7; 7 bases are shared with TRBD1. Germline assignment: CDR1 SNHLY and CDR2 FYNNEI. The CDR3 is 15 amino acids. J gave up 1 base and V 0 bases, and 3 bases lay outside the gene matches. CDR3 in DNA: TGTGCCAGCAGTGAAGCGGGCAGGGGGTCCTACGAGCAGTACTTC. Translated, it gives CASSEAGRGSYEQYF.

V and J are TRBV6-4 and TRBJ1-2, with D uncertain. This CDR3 is built from 12 residues. Germline V CDR1 and CDR2: MRHNA, SNTAGT. V lost 0 bases and J 8 bases, leaving 7 bases between the germline ends. The CDR3 sequence is CASSDSRRGYTF. DNA for the CDR3: TGTGCCAGCAGTGACTCGCGTCGGGGCTACACCTTC.